The entry below describes one TCR beta chain. V lost 3 bases, J lost 2 bases, and 5 bases stayed unmatched. The germline gives CDR1 SGHNT, CDR2 YYREEE (reference sequence). The length of the CDR3 is 14 residues. Data came from immunoSEQ multiplex PCR; TCRdb stores just in-frame clones and leaves some out. Among about 200,000 clones listed, around 85% were seen once. The sample comes from a study of blood T cell repertoires in COVID-19. In terms of age and location, participants ranged from roughly 18 to 90 years and lived in under 30 US areas. Assignments of participants to cohorts depended upon their own reported clinical history.

What was sequenced was PBMCs or T cells enriched from blood (not recorded which). The clonotype originates from a woman between 35 and 50 years old with acute COVID-19. The V call is TRBV5-4, the J call TRBJ2-7; 7 nucleotides agree with TRBD1. CDR3: CASSSRQGTYEQYF. CDR3 in DNA: TGTGCCAGCAGCTCTCGACAGGGAACCTACGAGCAGTACTTC.